The T cell receptor (beta chain) described here comes from a study of shared clonotypes between healthy human individuals. At the level of the study: There were three CD4 naive, three CD4 memory, two CD8 naive and one CD8 memory plates per donor.

Points on this clone: No antigen is known for it. In the same sample, other DNA sequences code for this CDR3.

Germline loops: CDR1 LNHNV, CDR2 YYDKDF (reference sequence). The V gene lost 4 bases and the J gene lost 0 bases, with 7 bases spanning the gap. The CDR3 is made up of 14 amino acids. Regarding the study as a whole: Naive CD4 clonotypes overlapped across a handful of donors at 4.5% to 5.5%.

Some clones are missing from TCRdb's copy, which holds only in-frame ones; the method was immunoSEQ multiplex PCR. The data hold hundreds of thousands of clones, with 95% to 98% observed a single time. Naive CD8 populations comprised CD45RO-negative cells positively selected for CCR7, excluding terminally differentiated effector memory CD45RA+ cells. Every one of the donors was a Caucasian adult that lived in Nashville, Tennessee. The V gene is TRBV15, the J gene TRBJ2-1, with D maybe TRBD2 (5 bases). Sequenced: naive CD8+ T cells sorted from blood. This sequence originates from a man aged 25-45 years in good health. The CDR3 protein is CATSIRGSYNEQFF. As DNA, the CDR3 is TGTGCCACCAGCATTCGGGGCTCCTACAATGAGCAGTTCTTC.